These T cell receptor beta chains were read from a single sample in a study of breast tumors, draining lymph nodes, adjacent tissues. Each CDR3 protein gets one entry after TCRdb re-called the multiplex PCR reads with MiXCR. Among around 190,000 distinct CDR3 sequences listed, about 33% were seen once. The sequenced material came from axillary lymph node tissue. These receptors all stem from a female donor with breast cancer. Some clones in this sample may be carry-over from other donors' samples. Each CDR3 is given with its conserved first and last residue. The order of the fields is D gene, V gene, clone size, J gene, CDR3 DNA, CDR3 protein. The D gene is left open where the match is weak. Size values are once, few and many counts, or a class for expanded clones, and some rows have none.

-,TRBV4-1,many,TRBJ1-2,TGCGCCAGCAGCCAAGAATCGCGGCCCTATGGCTACACCTTC,CASSQESRPYGYTF
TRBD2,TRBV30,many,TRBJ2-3,TGTGCCTGGAGCCTGACTAGCCTCAGGACAGATACGCAGTATTTT,CAWSLTSLRTDTQYF
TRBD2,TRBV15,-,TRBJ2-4,TGTGCCAAAGTGGGGGGGGGGAGCTCCAAAAACATTCAGTACTTC,CAKVGGGSSKNIQYF
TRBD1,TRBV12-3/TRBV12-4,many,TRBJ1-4,TGTGCCAGCAGTTCAACTGACAGGGATTTAGGAAAACTGTTTTTT,CASSSTDRDLGKLFF
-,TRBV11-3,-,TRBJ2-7,TGTGCCAGCAGCTTAGATCCCTGGCCGGGGCTCTCCTACGAGCAGTACTTC,CASSLDPWPGLSYEQYF
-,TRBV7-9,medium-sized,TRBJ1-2,TGTGCCAGCAGCTTAAACAGCGACGGGGGCTATGGCTACACCTTC,CASSLNSDGGYGYTF
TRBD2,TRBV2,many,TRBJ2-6,TGTGCCAGCAGTGAAAAACTAGCGGGGGCAACTGGGGCCAACGTCCTGACTTTC,CASSEKLAGATGANVLTF
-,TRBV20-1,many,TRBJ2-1,TGCAGTGCTAGTCGGCCGAACAATGAGCAGTTCTTC,CSASRPNNEQFF
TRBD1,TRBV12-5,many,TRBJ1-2,TGTGCTAGTGGTTTTAATGTTCGGGACAGTCGCTATGGCTACACCTTC,CASGFNVRDSRYGYTF
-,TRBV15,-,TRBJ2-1,TGTGCCACCAGCAGGGGAGCCTGGGACGAGCAGTTCTTC,CATSRGAWDEQFF
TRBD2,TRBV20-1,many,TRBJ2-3,TGCAGTGCTAGAGAGGGGCGGGGGGGTCCTGCGGTAGATACGCAGTATTTT,CSAREGRGGPAVDTQYF
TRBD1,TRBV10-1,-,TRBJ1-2,TGCGCCAGCAGGGACAGGGAAAGTAACTATGGCTACACCTTC,CASRDRESNYGYTF
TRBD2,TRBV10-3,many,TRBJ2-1,TGTGCCATCAGTGACGGGACTAGCGGAAACAATGAGCAGTTCTTC,CAISDGTSGNNEQFF
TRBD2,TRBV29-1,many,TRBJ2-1,TGCAGCGTTGGGGTGGGACTAGCGGAATACAATGAGCAGTTCTTC,CSVGVGLAEYNEQFF
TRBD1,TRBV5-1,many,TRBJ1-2,TGCGCCAGCAGCTACCAGGGGGACTATGGCTACACCTTC,CASSYQGDYGYTF
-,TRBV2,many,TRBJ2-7,TGTGCCAGCAGGCCAGTAGAAAATGGTTACGAGCAGTACTTC,CASRPVENGYEQYF
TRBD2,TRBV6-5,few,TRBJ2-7,TGTGCCAGCAGTTCCCCAAGCGGGAGGTTCTACGAGCAGTACTTC,CASSSPSGRFYEQYF
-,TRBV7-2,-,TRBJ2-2,TGTGCCAGCAGCCCTGATGCGGGAACCGGGGAGCTGTTTTTT,CASSPDAGTGELFF
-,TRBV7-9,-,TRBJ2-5,TGTGCCAGCAGCCTAGCGTCCCACGGGGGCGGGGAGACCCAGTACTTC,CASSLASHGGGETQYF
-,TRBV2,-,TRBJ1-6,TGTGCCAGCAGTGAGGACACCTTTCATAATTCACCTCTCCACTTT,CASSEDTFHNSPLHF
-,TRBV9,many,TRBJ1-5,TGTGCCAGCAGCGTAGAAGTCAATCAGCCCCAGCATTTT,CASSVEVNQPQHF
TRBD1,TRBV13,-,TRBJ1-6,TGTGCCAGCAGCCATACCCCTAGCGGGACAGGGACCAATTCACCCCTCCACTTT,CASSHTPSGTGTNSPLHF
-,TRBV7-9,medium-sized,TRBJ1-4,TGTGCCACCAAAGACCCCCGGGGTGAAAAACTGTTTTTT,CATKDPRGEKLFF
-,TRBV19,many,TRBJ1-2,TGTGCCAGTAGCACCCAAACAGGGACTGGTGGCTACACCTTC,CASSTQTGTGGYTF
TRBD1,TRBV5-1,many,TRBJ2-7,TGCGCCAGCAGCTTGGCCGGAGGGACAGGGAACTACGAGCAGTACTTC,CASSLAGGTGNYEQYF
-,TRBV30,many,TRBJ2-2,TGTGCCTGGAGTGGGAGCACCATCACCGGGGAGCTGTTTTTT,CAWSGSTITGELFF
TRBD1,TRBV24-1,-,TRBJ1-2,TGTGCCACCAGTGCCCCGGACCAGGGACAGGATGGCTACACCTTC,CATSAPDQGQDGYTF
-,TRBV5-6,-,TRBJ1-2,TGTGCCAGCAGCCAAATCAGCTCCACCTTC,CASSQISSTF
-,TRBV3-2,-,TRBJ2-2,TGCGCGCAGCCCCCGAAGCTGTTTTTT,CAQPPKLFF
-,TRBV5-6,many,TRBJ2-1,TGTGCCAGCCAAGAGCGGTTATTAGATGAGCAGTTCTTC,CASQERLLDEQFF